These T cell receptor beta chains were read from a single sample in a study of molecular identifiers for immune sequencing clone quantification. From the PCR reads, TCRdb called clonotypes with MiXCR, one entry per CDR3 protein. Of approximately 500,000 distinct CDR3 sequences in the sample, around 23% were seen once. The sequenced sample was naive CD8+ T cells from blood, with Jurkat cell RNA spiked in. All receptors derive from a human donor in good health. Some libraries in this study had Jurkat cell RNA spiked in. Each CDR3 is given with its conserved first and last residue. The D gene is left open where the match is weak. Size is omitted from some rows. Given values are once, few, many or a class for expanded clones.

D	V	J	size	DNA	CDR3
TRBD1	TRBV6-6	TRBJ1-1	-	TGTGCCAGCAGAGAAGGACAGGGAGAAGCTTTCTTT	CASREGQGEAFF
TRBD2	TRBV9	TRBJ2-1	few	TGTGCCAGCAGCAGCCGCCCGGGACTAGCGGGGAGCTCCTACAATGAGCAGTTCTTC	CASSSRPGLAGSSYNEQFF
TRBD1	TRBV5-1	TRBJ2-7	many	TGCGCCAGCAGCTTGCTACCGGGACAGACCTACGAGCAGTACTTC	CASSLLPGQTYEQYF
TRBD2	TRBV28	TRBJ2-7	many	TGTGCCAGCATCAAGCCCGGGAGGCCCTACGAGCAGTACTTC	CASIKPGRPYEQYF
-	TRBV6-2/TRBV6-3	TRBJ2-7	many	TGTGCCAGCAGTTCATCCCCGAGGGCCCCCCGTCACGAGCAGTACTTC	CASSSSPRAPRHEQYF
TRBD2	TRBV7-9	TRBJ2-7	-	TGTGCCAGCAGCTTAGATCCTAGCGGGGGACGCGAGCAGTACTTC	CASSLDPSGGREQYF
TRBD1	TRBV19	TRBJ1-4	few	TGTGCCAGTAGTCCAGGGACAGGGATTAATGAAAAACTGTTTTTT	CASSPGTGINEKLFF
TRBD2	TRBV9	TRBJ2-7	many	TGTGCCAGCAGCCCGGGAGGGCCCGCCTACGAGCAGTACTTC	CASSPGGPAYEQYF
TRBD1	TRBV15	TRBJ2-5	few	TGTGCCACCAGCCGGAACAGGGACAGGGTGAAAGAGACCCAGTACTTC	CATSRNRDRVKETQYF
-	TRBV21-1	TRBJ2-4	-	TGTGCCAGCAGCAATACCCTAGTCGGGGTCAAAAACATTCAGTACTTC	CASSNTLVGVKNIQYF
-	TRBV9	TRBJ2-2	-	TGTGCCAGCAGCGTACAGGGCGAGGTCGCCGGGGAGCTGTTTTTT	CASSVQGEVAGELFF
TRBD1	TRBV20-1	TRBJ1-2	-	TGCAGTGCTCGTACAGGGGGCGCTTATGGCTACACCTTC	CSARTGGAYGYTF
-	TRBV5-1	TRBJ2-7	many	TGCGCCAGCACCAACGCAGTAAACGAGCAGTACTTC	CASTNAVNEQYF
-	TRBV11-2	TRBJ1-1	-	TGTGCCAGCAGCTTATTGAGTCGGACGAACACTGAAGCTTTCTTT	CASSLLSRTNTEAFF
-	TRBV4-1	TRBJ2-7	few	TGCGCCAGCAGCCAAGATTCGCAGGCCTACGAGCAGTACTTC	CASSQDSQAYEQYF
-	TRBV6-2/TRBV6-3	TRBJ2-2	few	TGTGCCAGCAGTCCCGGGGACATAAAGCCCGGGGAGCTGTTTTTT	CASSPGDIKPGELFF
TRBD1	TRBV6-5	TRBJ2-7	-	TGTGCCAGCAGTTATTCAAGACAGGGGAACACCTACGAGCAGTACTTC	CASSYSRQGNTYEQYF